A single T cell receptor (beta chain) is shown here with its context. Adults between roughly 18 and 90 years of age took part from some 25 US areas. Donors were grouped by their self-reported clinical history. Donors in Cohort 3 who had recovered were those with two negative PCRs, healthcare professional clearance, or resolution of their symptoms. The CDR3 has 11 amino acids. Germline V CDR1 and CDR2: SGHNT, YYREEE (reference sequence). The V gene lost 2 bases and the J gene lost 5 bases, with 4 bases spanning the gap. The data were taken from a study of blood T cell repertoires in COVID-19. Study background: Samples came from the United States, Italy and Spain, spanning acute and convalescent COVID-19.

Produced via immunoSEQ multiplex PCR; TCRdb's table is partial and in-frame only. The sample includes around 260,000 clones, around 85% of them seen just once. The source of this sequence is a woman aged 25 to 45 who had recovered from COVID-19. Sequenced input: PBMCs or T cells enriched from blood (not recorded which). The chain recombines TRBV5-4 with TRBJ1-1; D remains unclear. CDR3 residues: CASSFGTEAFF. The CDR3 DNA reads TGTGCCAGCAGCTTCGGGACTGAAGCTTTCTTT. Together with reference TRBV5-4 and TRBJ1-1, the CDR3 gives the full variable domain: ETGVTQSPTHLIKTRGQQVTLRCSSQSGHNTVSWYQQALGQGPQFIFQYYREEENGRGNFPPRFSGLQFPNYSSELNVNALELDDSALYLCASSFGTEAFFGQGTRLTVV.